This T cell receptor (beta chain) was sequenced during a study of blood T cell repertoires in COVID-19 (TCRdb year 2020). Turning to the overall study: Samples from collaborators originated in the United States, Italy and Spain and spanned both the acute and convalescent phases of COVID-19. The prospective study material was composed of cDNA or gDNA derived from T cells, B-cell-depleted T cells, or PBMCs. Where available, HLA class I and class II types were obtained from metadata supplied by the sample provider rather than from assay-based typing. The dataset comprised deeply sampled blood TCRbeta repertoires from subjects exposed to, actively infected with, or recovered from COVID-19. Samples came from the ongoing ImmuneRACE study (first 160 participants) plus 1,254 subjects from 6 global collaborators. The repertoires were released in a freely available public database intended as a resource for research on the immune response to SARS-CoV-2. Nearly every sample came with metadata listing a de-identified subject ID, COVID-19 status, age in years and sex. Overall study outcomes, separate from this receptor: Clinical and demographic metadata were provided uncurated, with the amount varying by source and participant.

The collaborating institutions used their own protocols to collect whole blood in K2EDTA tubes. For TCRbeta analysis, collaborator samples were shipped as frozen whole blood, as isolated PBMCs, or as DNA extracted from either sample type. In regard to this clone: No antigen is known for it. The record has no base qualities; no much larger clone is one base away.

The immunoSEQ Assay, a bias-controlled multiplex PCR, was used to amplify TCRbeta CDR3 regions from genomic DNA. As for the authors' bioinformatics: The number of nucleated cells in each sample was estimated from the amplification of reference gene primers within the assay. To quantify the absolute abundance of each unique TCRbeta CDR3 rearrangement, sequence reads were collapsed and filtered. For each sample, productive Simpson clonality was calculated as the square root of Simpson's diversity index across productive rearrangements. TCRdb took over this immuneACCESS table, retaining in-frame rearrangements with V and J assigned. Such tables are incomplete; in checked studies, under half of the missing clones stem from an unresolved V gene, and the remainder is unexplained. V and J calls and clone size come straight from that table; D and trimming were deduced from the DNA. This sample has tens of thousands of clones in its table, and approximately 86% of those were observed once. The leading ten clones occupy under 6% of the sample.

CDR1 SGHRS and CDR2 YFSETQ were looked up in the germline V gene. The germline V end is reduced by 3 bases and the J end by 7 bases; junction bases left unmatched: 7. Spanning cysteine to phenylalanine, the CDR3 consists of 15 amino acids. The read is trimmed to its CDR3 DNA, 45 bases read in frame from base 1. The receptor was derived from a man aged 65 to 85 with acute or convalescent COVID-19. The chain uses TRBV5-1 and TRBJ2-1, and TRBD1 matches 10 of the central bases. Sequenced sample: peripheral blood. The sequenced DNA: TGCGCCAGCAGCTCCCGACAGGGGGCTTGGAATGAGCAGTTCTTC. It encodes CASSSRQGAWNEQFF. The variable domain in full, with residues beyond the CDR3 obtained from the reference TRBV5-1 and TRBJ2-1 genes, is KAGVTQTPRYLIKTRGQQVTLSCSPISGHRSVSWYQQTPGQGLQFLFEYFSETQRNKGNFPGRFSGRQFSNSRSEMNVSTLELGDSALYLCASSSRQGAWNEQFFGPGTRLTVL.